This T cell receptor (beta chain) comes out of a study of blood T cell repertoires in COVID-19. Study at large: Material from acute and convalescent COVID-19 was sourced from the United States, Italy and Spain.

The V gene's germline CDR1 is SGHAT and CDR2 FQNNGV. The CDR3 runs 13 residues. V was trimmed by 6 bases and J by 0 bases, leaving 8 bases between them. Authors' methods: How many nucleated cells were present was estimated from reference gene primer amplification. Assay used: immunoSEQ multiplex PCR; TCRdb lists only in-frame clones, some missing. For V, J and clone size, that table is used; D and trimming come from the DNA. The table lists approximately 260,000 clones, roughly 90% of them singletons. The sequenced sample consisted of peripheral blood. This sequence joins TRBV11-2 and TRBJ2-5; D gene unclear. The source of this sequence is a man in his fifties or sixties with acute or convalescent COVID-19. CDR3 sequence: CASRLGNQETQYF. CDR3 DNA: TGTGCCAGCAGACTGGGCAACCAAGAGACCCAGTACTTC.